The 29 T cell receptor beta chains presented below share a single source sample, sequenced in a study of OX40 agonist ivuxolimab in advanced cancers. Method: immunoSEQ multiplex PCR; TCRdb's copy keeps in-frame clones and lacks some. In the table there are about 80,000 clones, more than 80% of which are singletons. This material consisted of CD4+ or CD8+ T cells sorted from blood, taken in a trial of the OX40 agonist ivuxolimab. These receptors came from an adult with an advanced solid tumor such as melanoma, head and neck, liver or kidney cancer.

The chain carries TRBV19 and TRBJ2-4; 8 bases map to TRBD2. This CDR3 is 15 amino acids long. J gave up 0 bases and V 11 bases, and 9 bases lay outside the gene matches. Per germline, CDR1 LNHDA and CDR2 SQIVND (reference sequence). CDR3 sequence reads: CASTSGGGAKNIQYF. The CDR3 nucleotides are TGTGCCTCAACCTCCGGGGGGGGAGCCAAAAACATTCAGTACTTC.

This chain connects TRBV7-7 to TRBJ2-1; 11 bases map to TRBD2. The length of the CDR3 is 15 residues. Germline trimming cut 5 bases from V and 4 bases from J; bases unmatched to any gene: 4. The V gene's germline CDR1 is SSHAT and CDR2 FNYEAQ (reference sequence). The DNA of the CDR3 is TGTGCCAGCAGCCCGGGGACTAGCGGTTACAATGAGCAGTTCTTC. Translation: CASSPGTSGYNEQFF.

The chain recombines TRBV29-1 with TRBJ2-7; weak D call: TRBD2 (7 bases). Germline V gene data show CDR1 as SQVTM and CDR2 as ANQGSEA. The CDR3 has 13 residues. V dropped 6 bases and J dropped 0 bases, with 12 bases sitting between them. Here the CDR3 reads CSVGGGGSYEQYF. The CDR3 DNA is TGCAGCGTGGGGGGCGGGGGCTCCTACGAGCAGTACTTC.

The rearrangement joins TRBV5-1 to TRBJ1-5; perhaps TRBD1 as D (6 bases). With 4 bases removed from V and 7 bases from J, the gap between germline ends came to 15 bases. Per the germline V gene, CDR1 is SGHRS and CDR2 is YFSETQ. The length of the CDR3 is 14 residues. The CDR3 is CASSKGGTDQPQHF. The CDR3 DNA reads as TGCGCCAGCAGCAAAGGGGGGACGGACCAGCCCCAGCATTTT.

The DNA of the CDR3 is TGTGCCAGCAGCCGGACTAGCGGGCCCTACGAGCAGTACTTC. It translates to CASSRTSGPYEQYF. The chain links TRBV7-3 to TRBJ2-7; 11 positions agree with TRBD2. Per the germline V gene, CDR1 is SGHTA and CDR2 is FQGTGA. Trimming took 5 bases from V and 2 from J; bases not matched to a gene: 2. This CDR3 has 14 amino acids.

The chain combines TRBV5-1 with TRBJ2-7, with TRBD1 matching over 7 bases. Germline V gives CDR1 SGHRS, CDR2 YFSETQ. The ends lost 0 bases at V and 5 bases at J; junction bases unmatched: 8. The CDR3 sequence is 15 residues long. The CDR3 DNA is TGCGCCAGCAGCTTGGTAGGAGACAGGGTCGACGAGCAGTACTTC. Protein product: CASSLVGDRVDEQYF.

The CDR3 region has the DNA TGCGCCAGCAGTTCCGGACGGACCACGGAGCAGTTCTTC. As protein: CASSSGRTTEQFF. The rearrangement uses TRBV10-1 and TRBJ2-1; no clear D. V gave up 5 bases and J gave up 10 bases, with 15 bases separating them. Germline V gene sequence: CDR1 WNHNN, CDR2 SYGVQD (reference sequence). The CDR3 loop spans 13 amino acids.

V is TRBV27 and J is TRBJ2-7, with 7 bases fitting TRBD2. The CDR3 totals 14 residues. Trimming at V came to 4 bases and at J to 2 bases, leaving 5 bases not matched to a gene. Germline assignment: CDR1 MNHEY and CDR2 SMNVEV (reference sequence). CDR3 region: CASSWAGETYEQYF. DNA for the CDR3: TGTGCCAGCAGTTGGGCGGGAGAAACCTACGAGCAGTACTTC.

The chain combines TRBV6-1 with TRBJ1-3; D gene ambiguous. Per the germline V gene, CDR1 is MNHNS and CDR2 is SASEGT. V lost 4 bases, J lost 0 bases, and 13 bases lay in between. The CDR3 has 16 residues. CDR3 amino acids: CASSATTASSGNTIYF. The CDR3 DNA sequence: TGTGCCAGCAGTGCGACGACGGCGAGCTCTGGAAACACCATATATTTT.

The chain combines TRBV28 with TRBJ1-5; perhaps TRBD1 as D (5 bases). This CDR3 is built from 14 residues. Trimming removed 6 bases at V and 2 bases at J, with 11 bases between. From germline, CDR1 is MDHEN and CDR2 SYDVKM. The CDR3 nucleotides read TGTGCCAGCAGCCAGGACAATCGCAATCAGCCCCAGCATTTT. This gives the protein CASSQDNRNQPQHF.

The CDR3 region is CASSADRGRDTGELFF. The CDR3 nucleotides read TGTGCCAGCAGCGCGGACAGGGGGCGCGACACCGGGGAGCTGTTTTTT. V gene TRBV5-5 combines with J gene TRBJ2-2; 11 bases fit TRBD1. The CDR3 spans 16 residues. V was clipped by 4 bases and J by 3 bases; unmatched bases: 5. CDR1 is SGHKS and CDR2 is YYEKEE in the germline V gene (reference sequence).

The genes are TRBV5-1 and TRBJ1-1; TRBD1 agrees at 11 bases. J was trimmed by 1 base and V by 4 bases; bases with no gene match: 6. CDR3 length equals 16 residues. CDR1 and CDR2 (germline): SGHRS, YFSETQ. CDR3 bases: TGCGCCAGCAGCCTTGGACAGGGGGCGCGGAACACTGAAGCTTTCTTT. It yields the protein CASSLGQGARNTEAFF.

The CDR3 protein is CASSTRLGTDTQYF. The CDR3 nucleotides are TGTGCCAGCAGCACTCGACTGGGCACAGATACGCAGTATTTT. J is TRBJ2-3 and V is TRBV4-2; no reliable D call. V lost 5 bases and J lost 1, with 10 bases in between. The CDR3 consists of 14 residues. Germline values: CDR1 LGHNA, CDR2 YNFKEQ.

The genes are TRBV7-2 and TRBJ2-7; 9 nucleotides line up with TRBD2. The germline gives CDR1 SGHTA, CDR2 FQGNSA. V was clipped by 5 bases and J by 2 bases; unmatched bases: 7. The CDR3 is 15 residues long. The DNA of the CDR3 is TGTGCCAGCAGCCTAGGGGTAGCGGGAGCCTACGAGCAGTACTTC. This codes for CASSLGVAGAYEQYF.

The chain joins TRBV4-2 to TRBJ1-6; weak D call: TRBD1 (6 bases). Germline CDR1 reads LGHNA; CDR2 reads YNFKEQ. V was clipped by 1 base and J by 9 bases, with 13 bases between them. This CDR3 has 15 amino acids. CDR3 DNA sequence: TGTGCCAGCAGCCAAGGCGTTGGGGACATTTCACCCCTCCACTTT. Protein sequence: CASSQGVGDISPLHF.

The CDR3 DNA follows: TGTGCCAGCACTATAGGAGGCTCCGGGGCCAACGTCCTGACTTTC. Translation: CASTIGGSGANVLTF. The chain has TRBV6-1 and TRBJ2-6; the D gene is possibly TRBD2 (5 bases). Germline lookup yields CDR1 MNHNS and CDR2 SASEGT. The V and J ends lost 7 bases and 4 bases respectively, with 14 bases between them. There are 15 residues in the CDR3.

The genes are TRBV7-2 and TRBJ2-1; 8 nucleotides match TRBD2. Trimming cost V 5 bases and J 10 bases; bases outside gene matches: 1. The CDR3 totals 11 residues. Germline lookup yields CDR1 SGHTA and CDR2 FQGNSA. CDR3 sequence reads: CASSGLAEQFF. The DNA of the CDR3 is TGTGCCAGCAGCGGACTAGCAGAGCAGTTCTTC.

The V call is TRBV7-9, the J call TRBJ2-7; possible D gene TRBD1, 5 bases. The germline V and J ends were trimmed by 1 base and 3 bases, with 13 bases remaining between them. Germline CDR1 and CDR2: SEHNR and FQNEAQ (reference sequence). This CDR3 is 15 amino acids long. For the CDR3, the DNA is TGTGCCAGCAGCTTAGGCCCAGGGATGGGCTACGAGCAGTACTTC. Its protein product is CASSLGPGMGYEQYF.

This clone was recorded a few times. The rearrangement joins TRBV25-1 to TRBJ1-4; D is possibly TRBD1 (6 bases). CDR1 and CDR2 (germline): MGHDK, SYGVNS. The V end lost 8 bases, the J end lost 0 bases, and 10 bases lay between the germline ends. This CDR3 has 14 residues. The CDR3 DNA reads TGTGCCAGCGGTACAGGGACAACTAATGAAAAACTGTTTTTT. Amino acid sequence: CASGTGTTNEKLFF.

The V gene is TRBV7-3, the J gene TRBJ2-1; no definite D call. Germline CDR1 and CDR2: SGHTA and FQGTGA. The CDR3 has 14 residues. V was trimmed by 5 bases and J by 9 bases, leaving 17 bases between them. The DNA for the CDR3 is TGTGCCAGCAGCCTATATTGGGCCTCGGGTGAGCAGTTCTTC. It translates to CASSLYWASGEQFF.

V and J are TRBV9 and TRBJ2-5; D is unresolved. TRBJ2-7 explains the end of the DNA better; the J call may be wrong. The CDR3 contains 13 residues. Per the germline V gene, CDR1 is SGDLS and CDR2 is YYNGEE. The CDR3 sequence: CASSGVKSYEQYF. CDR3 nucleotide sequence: TGTGCCAGCAGCGGAGTCAAATCCTACGAGCAGTACTTC.

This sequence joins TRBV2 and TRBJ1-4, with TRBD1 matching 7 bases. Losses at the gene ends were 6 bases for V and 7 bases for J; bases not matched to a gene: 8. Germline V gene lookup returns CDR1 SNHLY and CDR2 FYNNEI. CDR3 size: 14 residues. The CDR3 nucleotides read TGTGCCAGCAGAGCAGGGGGACAGAGTGAAAAACTGTTTTTT. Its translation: CASRAGGQSEKLFF.

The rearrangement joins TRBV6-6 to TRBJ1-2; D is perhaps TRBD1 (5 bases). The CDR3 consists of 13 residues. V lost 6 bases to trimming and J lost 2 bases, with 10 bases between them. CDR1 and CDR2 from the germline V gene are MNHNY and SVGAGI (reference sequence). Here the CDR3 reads CASSRTGNYGYTF. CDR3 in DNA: TGTGCCAGCAGCAGAACAGGAAACTATGGCTACACCTTC.

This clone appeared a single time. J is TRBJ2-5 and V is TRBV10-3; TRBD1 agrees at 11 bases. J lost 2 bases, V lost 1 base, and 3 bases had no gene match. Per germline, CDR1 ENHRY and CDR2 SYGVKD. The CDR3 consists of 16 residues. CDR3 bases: TGTGCCATCAGTGAGTTTGGACAGGGGGCGCAAGAGACCCAGTACTTC. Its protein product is CAISEFGQGAQETQYF.

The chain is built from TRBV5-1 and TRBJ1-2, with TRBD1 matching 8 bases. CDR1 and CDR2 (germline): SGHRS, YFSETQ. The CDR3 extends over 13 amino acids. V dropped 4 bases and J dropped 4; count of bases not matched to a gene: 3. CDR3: CASSPQGGYGYTF. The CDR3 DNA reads TGCGCCAGCAGCCCACAGGGGGGCTATGGCTACACCTTC.

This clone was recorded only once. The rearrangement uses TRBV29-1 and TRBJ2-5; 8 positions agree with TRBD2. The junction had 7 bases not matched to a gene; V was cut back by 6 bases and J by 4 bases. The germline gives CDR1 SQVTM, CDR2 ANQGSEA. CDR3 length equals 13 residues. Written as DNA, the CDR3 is TGCAGCGTGTCAGCGGGAGTTGGAGAGACCCAGTACTTC. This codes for CSVSAGVGETQYF. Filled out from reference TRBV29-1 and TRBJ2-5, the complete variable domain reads SAVISQKPSRDICQRGTSLTIQCQVDSQVTMMFWYRQQPGQSLTLIATANQGSEATYESGFVIDKFPISRPNLTFSTLTVSNMSPEDSSIYLCSVSAGVGETQYFGPGTRLLVL.

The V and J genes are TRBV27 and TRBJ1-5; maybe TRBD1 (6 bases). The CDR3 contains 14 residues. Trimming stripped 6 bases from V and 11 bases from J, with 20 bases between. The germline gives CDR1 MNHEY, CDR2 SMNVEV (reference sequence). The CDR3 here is CASSSWTVPMAQHF. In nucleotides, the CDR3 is TGTGCCAGCAGCTCCTGGACAGTCCCTATGGCCCAGCATTTT.

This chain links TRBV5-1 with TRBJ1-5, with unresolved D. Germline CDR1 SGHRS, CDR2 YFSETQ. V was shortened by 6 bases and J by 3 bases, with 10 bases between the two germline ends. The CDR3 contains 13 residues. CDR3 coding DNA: TGCGCCAGCAATTGTGTGCTCAATCAGCCCCAGCATTTT. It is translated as CASNCVLNQPQHF.

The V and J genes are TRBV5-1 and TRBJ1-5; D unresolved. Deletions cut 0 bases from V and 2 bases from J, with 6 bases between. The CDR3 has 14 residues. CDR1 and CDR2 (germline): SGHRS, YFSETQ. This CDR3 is CASSLEAGNQPQHF. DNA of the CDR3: TGCGCCAGCAGCTTGGAGGCCGGCAATCAGCCCCAGCATTTT.